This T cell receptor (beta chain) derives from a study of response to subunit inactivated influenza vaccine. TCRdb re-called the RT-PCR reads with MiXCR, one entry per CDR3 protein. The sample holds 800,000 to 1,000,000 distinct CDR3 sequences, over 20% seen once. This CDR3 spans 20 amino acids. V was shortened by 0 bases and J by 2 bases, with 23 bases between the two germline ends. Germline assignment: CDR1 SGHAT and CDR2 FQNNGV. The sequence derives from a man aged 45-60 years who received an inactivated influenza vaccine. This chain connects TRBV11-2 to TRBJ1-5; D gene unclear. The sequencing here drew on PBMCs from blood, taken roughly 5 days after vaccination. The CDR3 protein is CASSLDLEGTRVIGNQPQHF. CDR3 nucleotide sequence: TGTGCCAGCAGCTTAGATCTTGAGGGAACGAGGGTCATTGGCAATCAGCCCCAGCATTTT.